Following are 5 T cell receptor beta chains from one sample sequenced in a study of blood T cell repertoires in COVID-19. Some clones are missing from TCRdb's copy, which holds only in-frame ones; the method was immunoSEQ multiplex PCR. The profile shows approximately 380,000 clones, approximately 90% of them singletons. The sample comprised PBMCs or T cells enriched from blood (not recorded which). The receptors here all came from a woman in her late teens or twenties who had recovered from COVID-19.

The chain carries TRBV9 and TRBJ2-3; 7 bases align to TRBD1. With 4 bases clipped from V and 9 bases from J, the junction kept 11 bases outside the gene matches. CDR1 and CDR2 (germline): SGDLS, YYNGEE. The CDR3 has 14 amino acids. The CDR3 protein is CASSLGQSLRTQYF. The CDR3, as DNA: TGTGCCAGCAGCTTGGGACAGTCCCTCCGAACGCAGTATTTT.

The rearrangement uses TRBV4-1 and TRBJ1-5; D possibly corresponds to TRBD1 (6 bases). V was clipped by 4 bases and J by 5 bases, with 12 bases between them. This CDR3 is 14 amino acids long. CDR1 MGHRA and CDR2 YSYEKL come from the germline V gene. CDR3 protein: CASSRGNRDQPQHF. CDR3 in DNA: TGCGCCAGCAGCCGAGGCAACAGGGATCAGCCCCAGCATTTT.

This chain links TRBV7-2 with TRBJ2-7, with TRBD2 as a possible D gene (6 bases). V was pared by 5 bases and J by 3 bases, with 14 bases between. The CDR3 is 14 residues long. Germline V gene lookup returns CDR1 SGHTA and CDR2 FQGNSA. The CDR3 DNA sequence: TGTGCCAGCAGCAACGAGACTAGTTACTACGAGCAGTACTTC. It codes for CASSNETSYYEQYF.

The chain is built from TRBV5-6 and TRBJ2-1; a weak D match, TRBD1 (6 bases). Germline assignment: CDR1 SGHDT and CDR2 YYEEEE. Trimming shortened V by 3 bases and J by 4 bases, and 11 bases separated the two germline ends. The CDR3 has 14 amino acids. CDR3 loop: CASSWADRYNEQFF. Here the CDR3 DNA reads TGTGCCAGCAGCTGGGCGGACAGATACAATGAGCAGTTCTTC. The full variable domain, in which reference TRBV5-6 and TRBJ2-1 provide the parts outside the CDR3, is DAGVTQSPTHLIKTRGQQVTLRCSPKSGHDTVSWYQQALGQGPQFIFQYYEEEERQRGNFPDRFSGHQFPNYSSELNVNALLLGDSALYLCASSWADRYNEQFFGPGTRLTVL.

The chain employs TRBV2 and TRBJ1-1; TRBD1 might be the D (5 bases). Germline lookup yields CDR1 SNHLY and CDR2 FYNNEI. V was pared by 7 bases and J by 3 bases, with 15 bases between. This CDR3 comprises 14 residues. CDR3 coding DNA: TGTGCCAGCACGATTGACAGTGCCTACACTGAAGCTTTCTTT. Translated, it gives CASTIDSAYTEAFF.